A selection of T cell receptor beta chains follows, all from one sample in a study of blood T cell repertoires in COVID-19. Sequencing was performed with immunoSEQ multiplex PCR; in TCRdb, only in-frame clones are kept and a portion is missing. The profile covers under 150,000 clones, with approximately 80% appearing a single time and approximately 13% taken by the ten largest. Sequencing used peripheral blood. These receptors were taken from a man aged 55 to 70 with active or convalescent COVID-19. Both conserved end residues are part of each CDR3. A D gene is named only where the DNA matches it firmly. Expanded clones get a size class; other rows say once, few or many, or leave the size out.

CDR3 DNA: TGTGCCAGTAGTAAGCACAGAAACTATGGCTACACCTTC; CDR3 protein: CASSKHRNYGYTF; J gene: TRBJ1-2; D gene: -; V gene: TRBV19; clone size: -
CDR3 DNA: TGTGCCAGCAGTGGGCCTAAAAAGTTGCGGGAGAACACTGAAGCTTTCTTT; CDR3 protein: CASSGPKKLRENTEAFF; J gene: TRBJ1-1; D gene: -; V gene: TRBV2; clone size: -
CDR3 DNA: TGTGCCAGCTCACCTGGATTAGCGGGCCGACGTCGGACGAACACCGGGGAGCTGTTTTTT; CDR3 protein: CASSPGLAGRRRTNTGELFF; J gene: TRBJ2-2; D gene: TRBD2; V gene: TRBV18; clone size: -
CDR3 DNA: TGTGCCATCAGTGCAACCGGGACAGCCAGCTACGAGCAGTACTTC; CDR3 protein: CAISATGTASYEQYF; J gene: TRBJ2-7; D gene: TRBD1; V gene: TRBV10-3; clone size: -
CDR3 DNA: TGTGCCAGCAGTCCAATACTAGCGGGAGTGCGGGAGCAGTACTTC; CDR3 protein: CASSPILAGVREQYF; J gene: TRBJ2-7; D gene: TRBD2; V gene: TRBV11-2; clone size: -
CDR3 DNA: TGTGCCAGCAGCCATGTTGGAGGACAGGTCACCGGGGAGCTGTTTTTT; CDR3 protein: CASSHVGGQVTGELFF; J gene: TRBJ2-2; D gene: TRBD1; V gene: TRBV14; clone size: -
CDR3 DNA: TGCGCCAGCAGCTGGGGACTAGCGGGAGTTGATGAGCAGTTCTTC; CDR3 protein: CASSWGLAGVDEQFF; J gene: TRBJ2-1; D gene: TRBD2; V gene: TRBV5-1; clone size: -
CDR3 DNA: TGCAGCGTTGCAATTACAGGGTTCGTAGGAAACACCATATATTTT; CDR3 protein: CSVAITGFVGNTIYF; J gene: TRBJ1-3; D gene: -; V gene: TRBV29-1; clone size: -
CDR3 DNA: TGCGCCAGCAGCTTTGGCAGGGGGGATTCACCCCTCCACTTT; CDR3 protein: CASSFGRGDSPLHF; J gene: TRBJ1-6; D gene: TRBD1; V gene: TRBV5-1; clone size: -
CDR3 DNA: TGCGCCAGCAGCCGTCGGGGAAGCCCTCAGCAGTTCTTC; CDR3 protein: CASSRRGSPQQFF; J gene: TRBJ2-1; D gene: -; V gene: TRBV4-3; clone size: many
CDR3 DNA: TGTGCCAGCAGCCAAGCCGGGAGACAGCCCCAGCATTTT; CDR3 protein: CASSQAGRQPQHF; J gene: TRBJ1-5; D gene: -; V gene: TRBV4-2; clone size: -
CDR3 DNA: TGTGCCAGCTCACCACAGCCGGGGAGCTCCTACGAGCAGTACTTC; CDR3 protein: CASSPQPGSSYEQYF; J gene: TRBJ2-7; D gene: -; V gene: TRBV18; clone size: once
CDR3 DNA: TGTGCCAGCAGCCATTCCGGGACTAGCGGGAGCGATGAGCAGTTCTTC; CDR3 protein: CASSHSGTSGSDEQFF; J gene: TRBJ2-1; D gene: TRBD2; V gene: TRBV3-1/TRBV3-2; clone size: -
CDR3 DNA: TGTGCCAGCAGCTCTTCGGGGGAAGGGGCCGAGCAGTACTTC; CDR3 protein: CASSSSGEGAEQYF; J gene: TRBJ2-7; D gene: -; V gene: TRBV7-9; clone size: few
CDR3 DNA: TGTGCCAGCAGTCGGGGACAGACCACAGATACGCAGTATTTT; CDR3 protein: CASSRGQTTDTQYF; J gene: TRBJ2-3; D gene: TRBD1; V gene: TRBV28; clone size: -
CDR3 DNA: TGTGCCATCAGTGAGTGGAACACCCGGGGAACCGGGGAGCTGTTTTTT; CDR3 protein: CAISEWNTRGTGELFF; J gene: TRBJ2-2; D gene: -; V gene: TRBV10-3; clone size: -
CDR3 DNA: TGTGCCAGTAGTACGAGGGTGAACACTGAAGCTTTCTTT; CDR3 protein: CASSTRVNTEAFF; J gene: TRBJ1-1; D gene: -; V gene: TRBV19; clone size: -
CDR3 DNA: TGTGCCAGCAGAGGGACAGCCCTCATCGAAAAACTGTTTTTT; CDR3 protein: CASRGTALIEKLFF; J gene: TRBJ1-4; D gene: TRBD1; V gene: TRBV2; clone size: -
CDR3 DNA: TGTGCCAGCAGTTTCCAATGGGGACAGGGTAGGAAAGAGACCCAGTACTTC; CDR3 protein: CASSFQWGQGRKETQYF; J gene: TRBJ2-5; D gene: TRBD1; V gene: TRBV27; clone size: -
CDR3 DNA: TGTGCCAGCTCAAGGTCGGGGGATGAATGGACCGGGGAGCTGTTTTTT; CDR3 protein: CASSRSGDEWTGELFF; J gene: TRBJ2-2; D gene: -; V gene: TRBV18; clone size: -
CDR3 DNA: TGTGCCAGCAGCCTAAGGAGTCCGGGACAGGGGGGCTCTGGGGCCAACGTCCTGACTTTC; CDR3 protein: CASSLRSPGQGGSGANVLTF; J gene: TRBJ2-6; D gene: TRBD1; V gene: TRBV4-2; clone size: -
CDR3 DNA: TGTGCCACCAGTGATATGACAGGGCCCCATGAGCAGTTCTTC; CDR3 protein: CATSDMTGPHEQFF; J gene: TRBJ2-1; D gene: TRBD1; V gene: TRBV24-1; clone size: -
CDR3 DNA: TGTGCCAGCAGCCCCAGCGGTTACACAGATACGCAGTATTTT; CDR3 protein: CASSPSGYTDTQYF; J gene: TRBJ2-3; D gene: -; V gene: TRBV7-3; clone size: -
CDR3 DNA: TGTGCCAGCAGCGTGGGGCAGGCCGGAAAAACCTACGAGCAGTACTTC; CDR3 protein: CASSVGQAGKTYEQYF; J gene: TRBJ2-7; D gene: -; V gene: TRBV5-8; clone size: -